A selection of T cell receptor beta chains follows, all from one sample in a study of cytomegalovirus exposure and HLA in healthy donors. TCRdb's copy holds only in-frame clones and misses some; the assay was immunoSEQ multiplex PCR. The sample has about 120,000 clones, 80% seen once. The sample was PBMCs. The receptors stem from a female donor in good health and CMV-seropositive. CDR3s include the opening cysteine and the closing phenylalanine or tryptophan.

CDR3aa: CASSLGEGGYGYTF
j_gene: TRBJ1-2
v_gene: TRBV11-2

CDR3aa: CASSSPPGTGPYEQYF
j_gene: TRBJ2-7
v_gene: TRBV19

CDR3aa: CASRLDGDTQYF
j_gene: TRBJ2-3
v_gene: TRBV5-4

CDR3aa: CSSSRVAGQFMNTEAFF
j_gene: TRBJ1-1
v_gene: TRBV7-9

CDR3aa: CASSPRTGMGDEKLFF
j_gene: TRBJ1-4
v_gene: TRBV11-2

CDR3aa: CASSPELGSPQETQYF
j_gene: TRBJ2-5
v_gene: TRBV7-8

CDR3aa: CASSLAYTDTQYF
j_gene: TRBJ2-3
v_gene: TRBV11-1

CDR3aa: CASSSEQVKVGYTF
j_gene: TRBJ1-2
v_gene: TRBV13

CDR3aa: CASSKGQLSSPLHF
j_gene: TRBJ1-6
v_gene: TRBV6-5

CDR3aa: CASSLDTTRGEKLFF
j_gene: TRBJ1-4
v_gene: TRBV7-2

CDR3aa: CASSPGTRETQYF
j_gene: TRBJ2-5
v_gene: TRBV5-6

CDR3aa: CALRDRTNSPLHF
j_gene: TRBJ1-6
v_gene: TRBV30

CDR3aa: CASSLESGGSYEQYF
j_gene: TRBJ2-7
v_gene: TRBV5-1

CDR3aa: CASSLGGNGQPQHF
j_gene: TRBJ1-5
v_gene: TRBV27

CDR3aa: CASSEYAQGSYEQYF
j_gene: TRBJ2-7
v_gene: TRBV10-2

CDR3aa: CSASRSEGYTF
j_gene: TRBJ1-2
v_gene: TRBV20-1

CDR3aa: CSVAGDEGYTF
j_gene: TRBJ1-2
v_gene: TRBV29-1

CDR3aa: CASSQDRPRQGSTDTQYF
j_gene: TRBJ2-3
v_gene: TRBV4-3

CDR3aa: CASSEGLGQAQPQHF
j_gene: TRBJ1-5
v_gene: TRBV7-2

CDR3aa: CSVERGQGRSGGYTF
j_gene: TRBJ1-2
v_gene: TRBV29-1

CDR3aa: CASSSGTSGGIGEQFF
j_gene: TRBJ2-1
v_gene: TRBV4-3

CDR3aa: CASSRTESYEQYF
j_gene: TRBJ2-7
v_gene: TRBV6-5

CDR3aa: CASSPSGEYNEQFF
j_gene: TRBJ2-1
v_gene: TRBV4-2

CDR3aa: CASSPDSTGDEQYF
j_gene: TRBJ2-7
v_gene: TRBV6-6

CDR3aa: CASSLTLHRGFNYGYTF
j_gene: TRBJ1-2
v_gene: TRBV27

CDR3aa: CASSLVSRGDQPQHF
j_gene: TRBJ1-5
v_gene: TRBV7-6

CDR3aa: CAIFPHGGGDNQPQHF
j_gene: TRBJ1-5
v_gene: TRBV21-1